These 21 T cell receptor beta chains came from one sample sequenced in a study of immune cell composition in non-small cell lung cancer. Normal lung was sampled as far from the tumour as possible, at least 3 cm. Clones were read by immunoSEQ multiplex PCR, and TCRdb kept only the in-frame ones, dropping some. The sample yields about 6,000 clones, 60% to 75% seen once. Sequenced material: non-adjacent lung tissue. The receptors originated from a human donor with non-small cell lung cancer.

This CDR3 reads CASSLLWDSQSGNTF. In nucleotides, the CDR3 is TGTGCCAGCAGCCTTTTGTGGGACAGCCAGTCGGGGAACACCTTC. This chain joins TRBV28 and TRBJ1-2, with 7 bases fitting TRBD1. Losses at the gene ends were 6 bases for V and 12 bases for J; bases not matched to a gene: 19. The CDR3 spans 15 residues. Germline-derived CDR1 and CDR2 are MDHEN and SYDVKM.

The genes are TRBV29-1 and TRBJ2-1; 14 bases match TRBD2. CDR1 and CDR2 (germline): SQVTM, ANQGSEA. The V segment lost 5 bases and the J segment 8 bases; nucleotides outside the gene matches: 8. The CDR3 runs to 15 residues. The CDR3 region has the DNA TGCAGCGTTACTGGGACTAGCGGGGGTTTAGATGAGCAGTTCTTC. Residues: CSVTGTSGGLDEQFF.

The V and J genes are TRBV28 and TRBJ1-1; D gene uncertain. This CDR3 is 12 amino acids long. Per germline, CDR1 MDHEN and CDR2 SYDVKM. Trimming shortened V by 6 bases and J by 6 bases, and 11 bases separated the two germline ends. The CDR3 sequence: CASSYRSAEAFF. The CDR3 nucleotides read TGTGCCAGCAGCTACCGAAGCGCTGAAGCTTTCTTT.

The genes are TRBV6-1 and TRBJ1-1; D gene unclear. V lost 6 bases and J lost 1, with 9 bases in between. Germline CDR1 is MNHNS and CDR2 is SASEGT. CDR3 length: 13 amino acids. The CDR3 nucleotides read TGTGCCAGCAGATTTATAAAGAACACTGAAGCTTTCTTT. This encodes CASRFIKNTEAFF.

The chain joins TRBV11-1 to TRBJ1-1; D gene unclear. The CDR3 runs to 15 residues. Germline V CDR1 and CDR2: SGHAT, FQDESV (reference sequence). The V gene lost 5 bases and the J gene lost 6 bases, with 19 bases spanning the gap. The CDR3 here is CASSPVGYEESEAFF. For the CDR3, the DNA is TGTGCCAGCAGCCCCGTAGGCTATGAGGAATCTGAAGCTTTCTTT.

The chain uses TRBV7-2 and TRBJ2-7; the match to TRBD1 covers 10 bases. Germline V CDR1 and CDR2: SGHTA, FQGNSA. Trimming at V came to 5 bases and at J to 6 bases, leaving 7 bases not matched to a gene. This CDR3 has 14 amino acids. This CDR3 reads CASSPRDRGREQYF. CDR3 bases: TGTGCCAGCAGCCCCCGGGACAGGGGACGCGAGCAGTACTTC.

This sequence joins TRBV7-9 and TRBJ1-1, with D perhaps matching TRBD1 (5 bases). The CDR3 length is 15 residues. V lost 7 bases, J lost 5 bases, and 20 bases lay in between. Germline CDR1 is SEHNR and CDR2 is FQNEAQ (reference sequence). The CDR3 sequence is CASILFSGGSTEAFF. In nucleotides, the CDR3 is TGTGCCAGCATCCTCTTTAGTGGGGGGAGTACTGAAGCTTTCTTT.

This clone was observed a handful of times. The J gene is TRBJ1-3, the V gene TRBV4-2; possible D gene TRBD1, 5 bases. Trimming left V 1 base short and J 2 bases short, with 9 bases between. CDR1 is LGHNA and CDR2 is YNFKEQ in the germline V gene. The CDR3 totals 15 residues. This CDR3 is CASSQGAGAGNTIYF. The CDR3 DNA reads TGTGCCAGCAGCCAAGGGGCGGGGGCTGGAAACACCATATATTTT.

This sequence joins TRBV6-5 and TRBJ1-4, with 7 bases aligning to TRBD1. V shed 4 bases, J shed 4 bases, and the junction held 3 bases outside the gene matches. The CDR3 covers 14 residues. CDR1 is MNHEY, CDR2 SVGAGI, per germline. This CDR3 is CASSLGGRNEKLFF. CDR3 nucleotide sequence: TGTGCCAGCAGTTTAGGGGGCCGTAATGAAAAACTGTTTTTT.

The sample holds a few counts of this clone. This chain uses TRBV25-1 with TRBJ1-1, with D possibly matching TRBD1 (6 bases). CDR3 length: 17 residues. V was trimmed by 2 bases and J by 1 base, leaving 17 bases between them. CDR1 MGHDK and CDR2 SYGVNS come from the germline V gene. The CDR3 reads CASSEGLSGVGNTEAFF. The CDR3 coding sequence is TGTGCCAGCAGTGAAGGTTTGTCAGGGGTTGGGAACACTGAAGCTTTCTTT.

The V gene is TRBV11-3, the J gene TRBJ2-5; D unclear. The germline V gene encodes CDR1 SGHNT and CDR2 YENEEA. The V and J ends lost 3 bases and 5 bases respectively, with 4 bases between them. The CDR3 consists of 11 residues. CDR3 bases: TGTGCCAGCAGCTTCCAGGAGACCCAGTACTTC. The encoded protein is CASSFQETQYF.

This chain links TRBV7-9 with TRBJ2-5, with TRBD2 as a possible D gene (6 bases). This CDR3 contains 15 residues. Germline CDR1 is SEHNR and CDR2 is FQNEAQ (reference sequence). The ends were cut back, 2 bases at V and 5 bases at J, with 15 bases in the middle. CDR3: CASSLPRRGRETQYF. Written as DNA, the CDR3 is TGTGCCAGCAGCTTACCCAGGCGGGGACGGGAGACCCAGTACTTC.

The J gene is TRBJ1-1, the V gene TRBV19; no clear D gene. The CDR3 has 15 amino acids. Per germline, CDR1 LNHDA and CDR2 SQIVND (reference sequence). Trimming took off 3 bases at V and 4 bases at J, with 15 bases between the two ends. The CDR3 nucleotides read TGTGCCAGTAGTATCCAACCCTTCGCCGGCACTGAAGCTTTCTTT. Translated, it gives CASSIQPFAGTEAFF.

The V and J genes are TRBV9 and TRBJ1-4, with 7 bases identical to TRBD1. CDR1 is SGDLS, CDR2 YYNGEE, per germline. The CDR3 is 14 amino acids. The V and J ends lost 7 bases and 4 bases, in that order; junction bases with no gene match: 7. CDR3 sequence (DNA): TGTGCCAGCGCACCCGGGACAGATAATGAAAAACTGTTTTTT. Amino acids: CASAPGTDNEKLFF.

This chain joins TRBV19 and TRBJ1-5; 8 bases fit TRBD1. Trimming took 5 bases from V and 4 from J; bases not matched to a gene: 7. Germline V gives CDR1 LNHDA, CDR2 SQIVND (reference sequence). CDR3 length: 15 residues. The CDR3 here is CASSPLDRENQPQHF. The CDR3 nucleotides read TGTGCCAGTAGTCCCCTGGACAGGGAAAATCAGCCCCAGCATTTT.

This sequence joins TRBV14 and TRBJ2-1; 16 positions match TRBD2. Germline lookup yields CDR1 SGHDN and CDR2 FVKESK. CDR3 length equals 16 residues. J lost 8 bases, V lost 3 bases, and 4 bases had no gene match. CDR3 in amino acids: CASSHGTSGGAHEQFF. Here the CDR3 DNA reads TGTGCCAGCAGCCATGGGACTAGCGGGGGGGCCCATGAGCAGTTCTTC.

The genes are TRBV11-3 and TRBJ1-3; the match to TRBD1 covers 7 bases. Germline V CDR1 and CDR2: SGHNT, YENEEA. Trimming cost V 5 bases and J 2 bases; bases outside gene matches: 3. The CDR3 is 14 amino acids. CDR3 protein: CASSATGPGNTIYF. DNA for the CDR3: TGTGCCAGCAGCGCGACAGGGCCTGGAAACACCATATATTTT.

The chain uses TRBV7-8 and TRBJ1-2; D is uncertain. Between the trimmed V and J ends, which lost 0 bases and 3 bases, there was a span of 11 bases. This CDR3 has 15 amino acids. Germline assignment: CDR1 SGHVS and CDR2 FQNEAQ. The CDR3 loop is CASSLAVGEYYGYTF. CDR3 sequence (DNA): TGTGCCAGCAGCTTAGCAGTAGGAGAATACTATGGCTACACCTTC.

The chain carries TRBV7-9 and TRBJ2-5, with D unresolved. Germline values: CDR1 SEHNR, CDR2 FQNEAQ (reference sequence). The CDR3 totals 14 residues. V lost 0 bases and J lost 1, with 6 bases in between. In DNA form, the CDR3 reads TGTGCCAGCAGCTTAGCGGTCAGCCAAGAGACCCAGTACTTC. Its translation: CASSLAVSQETQYF.

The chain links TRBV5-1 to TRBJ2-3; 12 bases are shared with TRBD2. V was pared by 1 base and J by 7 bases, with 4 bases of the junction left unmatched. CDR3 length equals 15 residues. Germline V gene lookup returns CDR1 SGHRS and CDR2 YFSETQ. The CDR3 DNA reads TGCGCCAGCAGCTTGACTAGCGGGAGGAGGAATACGCAGTATTTT. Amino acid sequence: CASSLTSGRRNTQYF.

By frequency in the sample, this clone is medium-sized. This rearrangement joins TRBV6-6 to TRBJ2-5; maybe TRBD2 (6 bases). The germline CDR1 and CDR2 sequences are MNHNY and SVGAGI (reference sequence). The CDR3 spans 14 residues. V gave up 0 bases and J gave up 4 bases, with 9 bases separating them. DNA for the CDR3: TGTGCCAGCAGTTACTCCGGGACTTCAGAGACCCAGTACTTC. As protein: CASSYSGTSETQYF.